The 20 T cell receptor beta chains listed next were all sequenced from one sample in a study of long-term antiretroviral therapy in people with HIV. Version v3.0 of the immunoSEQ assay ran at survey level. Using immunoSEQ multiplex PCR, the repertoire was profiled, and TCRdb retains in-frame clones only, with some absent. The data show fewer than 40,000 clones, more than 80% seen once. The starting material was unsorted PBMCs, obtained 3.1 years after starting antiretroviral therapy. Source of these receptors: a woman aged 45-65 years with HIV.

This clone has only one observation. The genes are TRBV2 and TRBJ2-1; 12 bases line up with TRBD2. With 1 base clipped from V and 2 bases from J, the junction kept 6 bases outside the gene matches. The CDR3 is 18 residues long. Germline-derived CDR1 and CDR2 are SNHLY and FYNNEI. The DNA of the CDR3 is TGTGCCAGCAGTGAAGGGGCTAGCGGGGGGGGAACCTACAATGAGCAGTTCTTC. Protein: CASSEGASGGGTYNEQFF.

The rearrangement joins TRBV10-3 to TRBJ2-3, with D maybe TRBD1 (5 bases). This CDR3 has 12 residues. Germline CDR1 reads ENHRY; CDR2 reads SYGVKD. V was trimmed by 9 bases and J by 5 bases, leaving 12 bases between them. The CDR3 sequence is CAIQAPLDTQYF. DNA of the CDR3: TGTGCCATACAGGCCCCCTTAGATACGCAGTATTTT.

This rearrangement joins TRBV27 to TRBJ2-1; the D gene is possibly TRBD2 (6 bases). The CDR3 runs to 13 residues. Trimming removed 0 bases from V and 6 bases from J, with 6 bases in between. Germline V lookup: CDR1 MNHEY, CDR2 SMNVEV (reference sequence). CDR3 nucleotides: TGTGCCAGCAGTTTATCCGGGAGCAATGAGCAGTTCTTC. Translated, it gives CASSLSGSNEQFF.

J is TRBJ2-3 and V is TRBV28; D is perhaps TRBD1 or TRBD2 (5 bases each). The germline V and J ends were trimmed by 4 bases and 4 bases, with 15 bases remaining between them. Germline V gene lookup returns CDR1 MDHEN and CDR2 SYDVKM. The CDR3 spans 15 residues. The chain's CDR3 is CASSSGADLPDTQYF. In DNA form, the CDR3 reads TGTGCCAGCAGTTCCGGGGCCGACCTCCCAGATACGCAGTATTTT.

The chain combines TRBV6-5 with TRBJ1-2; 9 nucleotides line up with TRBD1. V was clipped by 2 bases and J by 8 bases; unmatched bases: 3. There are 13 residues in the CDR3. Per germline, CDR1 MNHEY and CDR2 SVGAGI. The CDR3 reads CASSYPDRGGYTF. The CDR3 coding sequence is TGTGCCAGCAGTTACCCGGACAGGGGCGGCTACACCTTC.

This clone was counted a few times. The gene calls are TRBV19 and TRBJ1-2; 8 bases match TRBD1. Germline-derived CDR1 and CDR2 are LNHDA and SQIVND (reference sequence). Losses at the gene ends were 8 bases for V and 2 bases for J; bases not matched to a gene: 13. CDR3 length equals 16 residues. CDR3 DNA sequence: TGTGCCAGTCTCCGACAGGGGTCAACAACAAACTATGGCTACACCTTC. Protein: CASLRQGSTTNYGYTF.

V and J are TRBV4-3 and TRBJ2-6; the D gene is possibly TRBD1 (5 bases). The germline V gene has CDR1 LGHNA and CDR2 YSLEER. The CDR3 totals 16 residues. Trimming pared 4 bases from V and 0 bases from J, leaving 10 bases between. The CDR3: CASSPRQSSGANVLTF. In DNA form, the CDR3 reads TGCGCCAGCAGCCCCCGACAGAGCTCTGGGGCCAACGTCCTGACTTTC.

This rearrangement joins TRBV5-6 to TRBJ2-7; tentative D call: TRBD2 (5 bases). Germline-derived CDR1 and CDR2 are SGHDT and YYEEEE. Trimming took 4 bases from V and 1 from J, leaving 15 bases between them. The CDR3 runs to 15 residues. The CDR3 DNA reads TGTGCCAGCAGCCACCGGGGTCAGCGTTCCTACGAGCAGTACTTC. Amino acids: CASSHRGQRSYEQYF.

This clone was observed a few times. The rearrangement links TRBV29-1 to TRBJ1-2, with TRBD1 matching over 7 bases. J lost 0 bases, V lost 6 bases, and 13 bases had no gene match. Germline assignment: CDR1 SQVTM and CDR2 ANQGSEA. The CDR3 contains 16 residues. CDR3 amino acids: CSVNFGSGTANYGYTF. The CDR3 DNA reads TGCAGCGTCAATTTTGGCTCCGGGACAGCTAACTATGGCTACACCTTC.

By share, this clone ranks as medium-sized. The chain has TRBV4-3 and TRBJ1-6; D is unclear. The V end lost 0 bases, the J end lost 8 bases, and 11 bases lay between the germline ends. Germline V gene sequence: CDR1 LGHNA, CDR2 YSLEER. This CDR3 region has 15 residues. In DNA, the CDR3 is TGCGCCAGCAGCCAAGATTCTGGCAGAGATTCACCCCTCCACTTT. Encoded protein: CASSQDSGRDSPLHF.

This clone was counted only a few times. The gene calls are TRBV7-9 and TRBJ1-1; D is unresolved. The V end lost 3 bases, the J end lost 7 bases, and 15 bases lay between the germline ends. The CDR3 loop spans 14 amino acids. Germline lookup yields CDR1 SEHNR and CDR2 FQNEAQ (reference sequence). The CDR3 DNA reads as TGTGCCAGCAGCTTCTTGACTGAATCTAGTGAAGCTTTCTTT. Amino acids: CASSFLTESSEAFF.

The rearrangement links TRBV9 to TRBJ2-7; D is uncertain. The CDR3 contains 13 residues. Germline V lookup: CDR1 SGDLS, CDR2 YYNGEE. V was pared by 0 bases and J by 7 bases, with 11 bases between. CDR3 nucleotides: TGTGCCAGCAGCGTAGATTCCCGGACGGAGCAGTACTTC. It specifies CASSVDSRTEQYF.

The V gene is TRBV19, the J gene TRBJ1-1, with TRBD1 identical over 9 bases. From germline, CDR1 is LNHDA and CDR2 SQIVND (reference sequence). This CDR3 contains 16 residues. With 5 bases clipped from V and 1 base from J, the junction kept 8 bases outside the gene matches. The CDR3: CASSEWTGEGNTEAFF. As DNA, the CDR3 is TGTGCCAGTAGTGAGTGGACAGGGGAAGGGAACACTGAAGCTTTCTTT. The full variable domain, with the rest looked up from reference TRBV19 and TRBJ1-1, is DGGITQSPKYLFRKEGQNVTLSCEQNLNHDAMYWYRQDPGQGLRLIYYSQIVNDFQKGDIAEGYSVSREKKESFPLTVTSAQKNPTAFYLCASSEWTGEGNTEAFFGQGTRLTVV.

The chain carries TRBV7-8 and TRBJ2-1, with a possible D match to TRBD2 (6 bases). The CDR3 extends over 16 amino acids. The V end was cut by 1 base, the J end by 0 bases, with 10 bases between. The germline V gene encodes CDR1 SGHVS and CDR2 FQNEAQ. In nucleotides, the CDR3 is TGTGCCAGCAGCTTAGGACGGGGGAGCTCCTACAATGAGCAGTTCTTC. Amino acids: CASSLGRGSSYNEQFF.

This chain's CDR3 is CASSLATGGMGKLFF. The CDR3, as DNA: TGTGCCAGCAGCCTGGCGACAGGGGGTATGGGAAAACTGTTTTTT. The chain recombines TRBV5-5 with TRBJ1-4; 9 bases are shared with TRBD1. CDR3 length: 15 residues. V was pared by 4 bases and J by 10 bases, with 11 bases of the junction left unmatched. CDR1 is SGHKS and CDR2 is YYEKEE in the germline V gene (reference sequence).

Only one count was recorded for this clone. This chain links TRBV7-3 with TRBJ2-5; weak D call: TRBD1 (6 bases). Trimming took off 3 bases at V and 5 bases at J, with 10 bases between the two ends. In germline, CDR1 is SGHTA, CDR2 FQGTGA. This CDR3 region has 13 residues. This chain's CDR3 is CASSFNRAETQYF. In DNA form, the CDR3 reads TGTGCCAGCAGCTTCAACAGGGCGGAGACCCAGTACTTC.

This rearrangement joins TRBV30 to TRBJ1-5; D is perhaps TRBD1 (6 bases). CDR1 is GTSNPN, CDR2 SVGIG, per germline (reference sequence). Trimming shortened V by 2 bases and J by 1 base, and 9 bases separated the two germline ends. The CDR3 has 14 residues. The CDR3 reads CAWSLQGSNQPQHF. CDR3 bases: TGTGCCTGGAGTCTGCAGGGGAGCAATCAGCCCCAGCATTTT.

The CDR3 spells CASRRTSGANVLTF. CDR3 nucleotide sequence: TGTGCCAGCAGACGCACCTCTGGGGCCAACGTCCTGACTTTC. The chain recombines TRBV7-9 with TRBJ2-6; unclear D gene. CDR3 length: 14 residues. The ends were cut back, 6 bases at V and 0 bases at J, with 6 bases in the middle. CDR1 is SEHNR, CDR2 FQNEAQ, per germline (reference sequence). Together with reference TRBV7-9 and TRBJ2-6, the CDR3 gives the full variable domain: DTGVSQNPRHKITKRGQNVTFRCDPISEHNRLYWYRQTLGQGPEFLTYFQNEAQLEKSRLLSDRFSAERPKGSFSTLEIQRTEQGDSAMYLCASRRTSGANVLTFGAGSRLTVL.

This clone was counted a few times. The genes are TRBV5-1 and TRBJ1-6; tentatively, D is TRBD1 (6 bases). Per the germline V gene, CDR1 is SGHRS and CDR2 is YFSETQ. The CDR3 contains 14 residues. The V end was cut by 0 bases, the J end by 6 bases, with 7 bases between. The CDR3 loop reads CASSLGGGNSPLHF. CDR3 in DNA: TGCGCCAGCAGCTTGGGAGGGGGTAATTCACCCCTCCACTTT.

CDR3 coding DNA: TGCGCCAGCAGCACCGGTGGGGGCTACGAGCAGTACTTC. As protein: CASSTGGGYEQYF. This sequence joins TRBV5-1 and TRBJ2-7, with D possibly called TRBD1 or TRBD2 (5 bases each). The CDR3 contains 13 residues. The V gene's germline CDR1 is SGHRS and CDR2 YFSETQ. V was trimmed by 4 bases and J by 3 bases, leaving 11 bases between them.